Detailed here is one T cell receptor beta chain. What it binds is not known. cDNA synthesis used the whole RNA isolate, giving expressed TCRB sequences. Sequencing was performed with immunoSEQ multiplex PCR; in TCRdb, only in-frame clones are kept and a portion is missing. This repertoire shows roughly 100,000 clones, roughly 28% found once; its top ten account for 0.5% to 0.55%. With 7 bases removed from V and 2 bases from J, the gap between germline ends came to 8 bases. Germline CDR1 reads MNHNY; CDR2 reads SVGAGI (reference sequence). The CDR3 contains 12 residues. This sample is drawn from a study of beta chain features in type 1 diabetes. Study as a whole: Analysis included 107,917,701 sorted cells drawn from all samples. Study conclusions and caveats: When Type 1 diabetes patients were examined, their TCRB CDR3s proved moderately but significantly shorter in all four CD4+ subsets. Naive, central memory and Treg TCRB repertoires appeared more alike in patients than in healthy donors.

The TCR sequence derives from a woman under 30 with type 1 diabetes. The chain has TRBV6-6 and TRBJ1-2; possible D gene TRBD1, 6 bases. Sequenced: central memory CD4+ T cells from blood. DNA for the CDR3: TGTGCCAGCATCCAGGGGAACTATGGCTACACCTTC. It codes for CASIQGNYGYTF.